The 20 T cell receptor beta chains below come from one sample, sequenced in a study of blood T cell repertoires in COVID-19. The repertoire was sequenced with immunoSEQ multiplex PCR; TCRdb's copy has only in-frame clones and lacks some. The sample lists 100,000 or so clones; roughly 83% were seen once. Sequencing input: peripheral blood. The receptors derive from a human donor in a cohort sampled during active COVID-19.

The chain is built from TRBV5-4 and TRBJ2-1; 13 bases align to TRBD2. There are 16 residues in the CDR3. Germline values: CDR1 SGHNT, CDR2 YYREEE (reference sequence). The trim removed 3 bases at V and 5 bases at J, leaving 5 bases unmatched. The CDR3 region is CASSYGLAGVDNEQFF. The CDR3 region has the DNA TGTGCCAGCAGCTACGGACTAGCGGGAGTGGACAATGAGCAGTTCTTC.

The rearrangement uses TRBV7-3 and TRBJ2-1; 14 bases match TRBD2. The trim removed 5 bases at V and 7 bases at J, leaving 10 bases unmatched. Germline CDR1 is SGHTA and CDR2 is FQGTGA. The CDR3 totals 17 residues. The CDR3 is CASSPRGLAGDGNEQFF. As DNA, the CDR3 is TGTGCCAGCAGCCCCAGGGGACTAGCGGGAGATGGGAATGAGCAGTTCTTC.

J is TRBJ2-2 and V is TRBV3-1 (or the pseudogene TRBV3-2); 7 positions match TRBD2. Germline CDR1 reads LGHDT; CDR2 reads YNNKEL (reference sequence). Unmatched junction bases numbered 16, after V lost 5 bases and J lost 7 bases. The CDR3 length is 17 residues. The CDR3 here is CASSKGEGPIGGGELFF. The CDR3, as DNA: TGTGCCAGCAGCAAAGGGGAGGGTCCAATCGGAGGCGGGGAGCTGTTTTTT.

The V call is TRBV19, the J call TRBJ1-2; the D gene is possibly TRBD1 (5 bases). Trimming cost V 6 bases and J 5 bases, with 13 bases left between them. Germline V lookup: CDR1 LNHDA, CDR2 SQIVND (reference sequence). The CDR3 contains 13 residues. The CDR3: CASRLDSFYGYTF. The CDR3 DNA reads TGTGCCAGTAGACTCGACAGTTTTTATGGCTACACCTTC.

The chain combines TRBV6-1 with TRBJ2-7; TRBD2 agrees at 10 bases. This CDR3 is 16 amino acids long. From germline, CDR1 is MNHNS and CDR2 SASEGT. V was clipped by 4 bases and J by 4 bases; unmatched bases: 10. The CDR3 is CASSVGFGTSVYEQYF. The CDR3 region has the DNA TGTGCCAGCAGTGTGGGTTTTGGGACTAGCGTGTACGAGCAGTACTTC.

This chain links TRBV19 with TRBJ2-7; D may be TRBD1 (5 bases). Germline CDR1 is LNHDA and CDR2 is SQIVND (reference sequence). Deletions cut 9 bases from V and 6 bases from J, with 12 bases between. This CDR3 has 11 residues. In DNA, the CDR3 is TGTGCCAGCCAGGGCCCTGGCGAGCAGTACTTC. Translating gives CASQGPGEQYF.

This chain links TRBV25-1 with TRBJ2-5, with 12 bases aligning to TRBD1. The CDR3 covers 18 residues. CDR1 is MGHDK and CDR2 is SYGVNS in the germline V gene. Trimming removed 4 bases from V and 5 bases from J; junction bases left unmatched: 14. CDR3 loop: CASSGRSGTGGGGETQYF. The CDR3 DNA is TGTGCCAGCAGTGGGCGCTCCGGGACAGGGGGCGGAGGGGAGACCCAGTACTTC.

The chain recombines TRBV9 with TRBJ2-1; D is possibly TRBD2 (5 bases). The CDR3 covers 13 residues. CDR1 SGDLS and CDR2 YYNGEE come from the germline V gene. V dropped 1 base and J dropped 9 bases, with 11 bases sitting between them. In nucleotides, the CDR3 is TGTGCCAGCAGCGTAAACGCTGAGGGTGAGCAGTTCTTC. Its protein is CASSVNAEGEQFF.

The chain is built from TRBV27 and TRBJ2-7; 12 bases line up with TRBD1. Germline CDR1 and CDR2: MNHEY and SMNVEV (reference sequence). Losses at the gene ends were 5 bases for V and 7 bases for J; bases not matched to a gene: 9. This CDR3 comprises 15 residues. This chain's CDR3 is CASSRSGTGGAEQYF. The CDR3 nucleotides read TGTGCCAGCAGTCGCTCCGGGACAGGGGGCGCGGAGCAGTACTTC.

The chain couples TRBV7-3 to TRBJ2-1, with D maybe TRBD1 (5 bases). The CDR3 has 15 amino acids. Germline V lookup: CDR1 SGHTA, CDR2 FQGTGA. Between the trimmed V and J ends, which lost 5 bases and 6 bases, there was a span of 17 bases. The CDR3: CASSPQTELGNEQFF. The CDR3 DNA reads TGTGCCAGCAGCCCGCAGACAGAATTGGGCAATGAGCAGTTCTTC.

This chain links TRBV10-3 with TRBJ2-3; 10 bases fit TRBD2. The CDR3 is 14 amino acids. Germline V gives CDR1 ENHRY, CDR2 SYGVKD. The ends lost 7 bases at V and 4 bases at J; junction bases unmatched: 5. CDR3 nucleotides: TGTGCCATCACAAGCGGGAGGGTGGCAGATACGCAGTATTTT. It specifies CAITSGRVADTQYF.

The chain carries TRBV28 and TRBJ2-1; D unclear. Between the trimmed V and J ends, which lost 6 bases and 8 bases, there was a span of 20 bases. Germline-derived CDR1 and CDR2 are MDHEN and SYDVKM. The CDR3 is made up of 15 amino acids. The CDR3 region has the DNA TGTGCCAGCAGCAATACCCCCAGCGCCGGCGATGAGCAGTTCTTC. As protein: CASSNTPSAGDEQFF.

The chain employs TRBV19 and TRBJ2-5; maybe TRBD2 (5 bases). The germline V gene encodes CDR1 LNHDA and CDR2 SQIVND (reference sequence). CDR3 size: 15 residues. Trimming cost V 4 bases and J 1 base, with 13 bases left between them. CDR3 in amino acids: CASSSSAESQETQYF. DNA of the CDR3: TGTGCCAGTAGTAGTTCAGCGGAGTCCCAAGAGACCCAGTACTTC.

The chain uses TRBV7-8 and TRBJ2-7; 7 nucleotides match TRBD2. Looked up from germline, CDR1 is SGHVS and CDR2 is FQNEAQ. The CDR3 is made up of 14 amino acids. The V and J ends lost 2 bases and 6 bases, in that order; junction bases with no gene match: 7. Written as DNA, the CDR3 is TGTGCCAGCAGCTTACCTAGCGGAGACTCCGAGCAGTACTTC. Its protein product is CASSLPSGDSEQYF. The full variable domain, rest sourced from reference TRBV7-8 and TRBJ2-7, is GAGVSQSPRYKVAKRGQDVALRCDPISGHVSLFWYQQALGQGPEFLTYFQNEAQLDKSGLPSDRFFAERPEGSVSTLKIQRTQQEDSAVYLCASSLPSGDSEQYFGPGTRLTVT.

V usage is TRBV6-5 and J usage is TRBJ2-1; no reliable D call. The V end was cut by 10 bases, the J end by 6 bases, with 16 bases between. The germline CDR1 and CDR2 sequences are MNHEY and SVGAGI. The CDR3 is 13 residues long. CDR3 sequence: CATTGPALNEQFF. CDR3 coding DNA: TGTGCCACGACTGGCCCGGCCCTCAATGAGCAGTTCTTC.

This chain joins TRBV3-1 (or the pseudogene TRBV3-2) and TRBJ2-2; D uncertain. Germline V lookup: CDR1 LGHDT, CDR2 YNNKEL (reference sequence). The CDR3 is made up of 11 amino acids. V was shortened by 6 bases and J by 5 bases, with 4 bases between the two germline ends. CDR3 DNA sequence: TGTGCCAGCAGACATACCGGGGAGCTGTTTTTT. This encodes CASRHTGELFF.

The V gene is TRBV7-9, the J gene TRBJ2-3, with 14 bases lining up with TRBD2. The ends lost 5 bases at V and 4 bases at J; junction bases unmatched: 14. CDR3 size: 19 residues. Germline values: CDR1 SEHNR, CDR2 FQNEAQ (reference sequence). CDR3 sequence: CASSKTSGRVGGESDTQYF. The CDR3 DNA follows: TGTGCCAGCAGCAAGACTAGCGGGAGGGTTGGAGGTGAATCAGATACGCAGTATTTT. Using reference TRBV7-9 and TRBJ2-3 for the parts outside the CDR3, the full variable domain is DTGVSQNPRHKITKRGQNVTFRCDPISEHNRLYWYRQTLGQGPEFLTYFQNEAQLEKSRLLSDRFSAERPKGSFSTLEIQRTEQGDSAMYLCASSKTSGRVGGESDTQYFGPGTRLTVL.

This clone was seen only once. This chain links TRBV6-6 with TRBJ1-1; 7 bases map to TRBD1. Germline loops: CDR1 MNHNY, CDR2 SVGAGI (reference sequence). This CDR3 region has 14 residues. V was pared by 10 bases and J by 6 bases, with 14 bases of the junction left unmatched. This CDR3 reads CATESATGRPEAFF. The CDR3 DNA reads as TGTGCCACCGAGTCTGCGACAGGGAGGCCTGAAGCTTTCTTT.

This clone was picked up a small number of times. The chain has TRBV6-6 and TRBJ1-6; 7 bases line up with TRBD1. CDR1 MNHNY and CDR2 SVGAGI come from the germline V gene (reference sequence). The CDR3 contains 16 residues. V lost 4 bases and J lost 5; bases outside the gene matches: 8. CDR3 loop: CASSWGGDRHNSPLHF. The CDR3 DNA sequence: TGTGCCAGCAGTTGGGGTGGGGACAGACATAATTCACCCCTCCACTTT.

This rearrangement joins TRBV7-3 to TRBJ2-5; a weak D match, TRBD2 (7 bases). V lost 5 bases and J 4 bases, leaving 17 bases between the germline ends. In germline, CDR1 is SGHTA, CDR2 FQGTGA. This CDR3 region has 15 residues. Written as DNA, the CDR3 is TGTGCCAGCAGCCCCGGGAGTAGGGGGGGAGAGACCCAGTACTTC. Translation: CASSPGSRGGETQYF. Full variable domain (remainder filled in from reference TRBV7-3 and TRBJ2-5): GAGVSQTPSNKVTEKGKYVELRCDPISGHTALYWYRQSLGQGPEFLIYFQGTGAADDSGLPNDRFFAVRPEGSVSTLKIQRTERGDSAVYLCASSPGSRGGETQYFGPGTRLLVL.